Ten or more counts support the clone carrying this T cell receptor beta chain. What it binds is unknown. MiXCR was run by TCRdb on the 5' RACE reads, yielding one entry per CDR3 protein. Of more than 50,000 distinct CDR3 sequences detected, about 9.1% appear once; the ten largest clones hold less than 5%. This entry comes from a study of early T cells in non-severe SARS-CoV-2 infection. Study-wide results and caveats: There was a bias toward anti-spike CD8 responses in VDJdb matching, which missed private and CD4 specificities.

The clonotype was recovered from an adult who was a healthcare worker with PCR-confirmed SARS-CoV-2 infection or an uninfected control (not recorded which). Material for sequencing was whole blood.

This CDR3 is CASRSTLSGTFTDTQYF. The CDR3, as DNA: TGTGCCAGCAGATCAACCCTCTCCGGGACCTTCACAGATACGCAGTATTTT. The chain is built from TRBV27 and TRBJ2-3; D is perhaps TRBD1 or TRBD2 (5 bases each). The germline CDR1 and CDR2 sequences are MNHEY and SMNVEV (reference sequence). V was pared by 6 bases and J by 2 bases, with 21 bases between. This CDR3 region has 17 residues.